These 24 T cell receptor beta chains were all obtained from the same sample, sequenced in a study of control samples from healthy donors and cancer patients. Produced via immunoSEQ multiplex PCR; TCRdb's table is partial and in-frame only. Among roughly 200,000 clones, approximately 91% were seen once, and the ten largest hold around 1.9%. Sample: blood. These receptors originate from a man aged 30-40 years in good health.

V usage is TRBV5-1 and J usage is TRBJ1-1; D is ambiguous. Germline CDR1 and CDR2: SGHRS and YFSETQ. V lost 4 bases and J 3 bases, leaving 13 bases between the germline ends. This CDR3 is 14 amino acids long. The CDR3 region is CASSPEGRYTEAFF. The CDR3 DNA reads TGCGCCAGCAGCCCGGAGGGCCGGTACACTGAAGCTTTCTTT.

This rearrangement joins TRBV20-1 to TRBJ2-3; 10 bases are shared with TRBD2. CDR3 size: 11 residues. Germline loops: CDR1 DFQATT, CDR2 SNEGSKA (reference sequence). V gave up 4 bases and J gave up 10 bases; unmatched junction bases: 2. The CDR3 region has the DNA TGCAGTGCTAACCTAGCGGGGGCGCAGTATTTT. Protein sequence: CSANLAGAQYF.

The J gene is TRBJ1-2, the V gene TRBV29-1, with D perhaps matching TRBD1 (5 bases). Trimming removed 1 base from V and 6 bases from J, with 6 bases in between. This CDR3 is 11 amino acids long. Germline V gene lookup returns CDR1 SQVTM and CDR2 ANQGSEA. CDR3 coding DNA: TGCAGCGTTGAAGGAGGGGATGGCTACACCTTC. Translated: CSVEGGDGYTF.

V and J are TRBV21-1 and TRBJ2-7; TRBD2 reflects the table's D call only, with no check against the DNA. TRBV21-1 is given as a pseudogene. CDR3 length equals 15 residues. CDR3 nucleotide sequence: TGTGCCAGCAGCAAGGGGGGTTCGGTTTCGGACGAGCAGTACTTC. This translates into CASSKGGSVSDEQYF.

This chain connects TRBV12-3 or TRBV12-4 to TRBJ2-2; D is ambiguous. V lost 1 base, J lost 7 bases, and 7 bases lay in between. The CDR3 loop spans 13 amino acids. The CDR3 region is CASSLGPGGELFF. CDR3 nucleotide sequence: TGTGCCAGCAGTTTAGGGCCGGGCGGGGAGCTGTTTTTT.

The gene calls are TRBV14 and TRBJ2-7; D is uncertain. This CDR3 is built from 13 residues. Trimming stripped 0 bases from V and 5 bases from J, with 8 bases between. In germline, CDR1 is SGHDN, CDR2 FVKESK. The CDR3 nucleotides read TGTGCCAGCAGCCAAGAGTTAAGAAACGAGCAGTACTTC. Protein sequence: CASSQELRNEQYF.

CDR3 in DNA: TGTGCCAGCAGCCAAGGAGGGGTCCCGTCCCGATCTGGGGCCAACGTCCTGACTTTC. Translating gives CASSQGGVPSRSGANVLTF. The chain has TRBV4-2 and TRBJ2-6; the D gene could be TRBD1 or TRBD2 (5 bases each). The CDR3 extends over 19 amino acids. Trimming cost V 1 base and J 1 base, with 17 bases left between them. Germline CDR1 reads LGHNA; CDR2 reads YNFKEQ.

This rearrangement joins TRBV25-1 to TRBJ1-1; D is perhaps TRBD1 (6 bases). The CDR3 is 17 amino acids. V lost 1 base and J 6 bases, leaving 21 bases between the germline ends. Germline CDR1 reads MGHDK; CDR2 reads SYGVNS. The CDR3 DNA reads TGTGCCAGCAGTGAATCCCGGGACACGCCTTATCCCGCTGAAGCTTTCTTT. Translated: CASSESRDTPYPAEAFF.

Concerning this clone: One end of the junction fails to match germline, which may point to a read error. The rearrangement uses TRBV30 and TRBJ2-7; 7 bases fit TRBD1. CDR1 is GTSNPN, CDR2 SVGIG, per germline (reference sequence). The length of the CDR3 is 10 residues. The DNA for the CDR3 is TGTGCCTGGAGTGTAGACAGGGTAGACTTC. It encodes CAWSVDRVDF.

CDR3 coding DNA: TGTGCCAGCAGTGCCGAACAGAGCCCTGGAAACACCATATATTTT. Translated, it gives CASSAEQSPGNTIYF. The chain employs TRBV2 and TRBJ1-3; D gene unclear. The CDR3 runs 15 residues. CDR1 is SNHLY, CDR2 FYNNEI, per germline. V dropped 4 bases and J dropped 2 bases, with 12 bases sitting between them.

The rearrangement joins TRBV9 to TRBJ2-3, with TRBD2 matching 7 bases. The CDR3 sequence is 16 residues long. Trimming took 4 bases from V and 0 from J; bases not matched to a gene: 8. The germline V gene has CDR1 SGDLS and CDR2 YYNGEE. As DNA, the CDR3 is TGTGCCAGCAGCTCCCAGCCGGGACTAAGCACAGATACGCAGTATTTT. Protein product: CASSSQPGLSTDTQYF.

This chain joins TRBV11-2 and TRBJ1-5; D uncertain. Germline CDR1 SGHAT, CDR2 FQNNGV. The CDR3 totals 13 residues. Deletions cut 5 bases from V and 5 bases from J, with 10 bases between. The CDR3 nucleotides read TGTGCCAGCAGCCAAGGGTTGGATCAGCCCCAGCATTTT. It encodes CASSQGLDQPQHF.

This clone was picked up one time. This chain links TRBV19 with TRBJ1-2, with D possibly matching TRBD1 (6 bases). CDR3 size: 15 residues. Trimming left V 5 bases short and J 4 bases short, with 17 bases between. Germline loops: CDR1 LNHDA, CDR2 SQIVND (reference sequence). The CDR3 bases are TGTGCCAGTAGTGAATTTCAGGGGTCCGGCTATGGCTACACCTTC. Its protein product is CASSEFQGSGYGYTF.

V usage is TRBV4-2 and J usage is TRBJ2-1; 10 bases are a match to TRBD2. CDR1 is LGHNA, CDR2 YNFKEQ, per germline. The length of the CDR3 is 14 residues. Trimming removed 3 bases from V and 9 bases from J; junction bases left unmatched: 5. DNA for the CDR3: TGTGCCAGCAGCCAGCTAGCGGGGGAAAGTGAGCAGTTCTTC. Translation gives CASSQLAGESEQFF.

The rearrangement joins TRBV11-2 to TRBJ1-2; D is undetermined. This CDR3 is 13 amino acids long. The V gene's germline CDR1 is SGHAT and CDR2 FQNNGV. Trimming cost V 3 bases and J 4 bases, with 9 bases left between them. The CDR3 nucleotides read TGTGCCAGCAGCTTTGCAGGCTTCTATGGCTACACCTTC. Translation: CASSFAGFYGYTF.

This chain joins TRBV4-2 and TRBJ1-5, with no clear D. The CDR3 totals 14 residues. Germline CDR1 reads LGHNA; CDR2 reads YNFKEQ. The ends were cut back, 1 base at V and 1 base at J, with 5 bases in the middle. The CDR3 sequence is CASSQVGSNQPQHF. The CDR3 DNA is TGTGCCAGCAGCCAAGTTGGGAGCAATCAGCCCCAGCATTTT.

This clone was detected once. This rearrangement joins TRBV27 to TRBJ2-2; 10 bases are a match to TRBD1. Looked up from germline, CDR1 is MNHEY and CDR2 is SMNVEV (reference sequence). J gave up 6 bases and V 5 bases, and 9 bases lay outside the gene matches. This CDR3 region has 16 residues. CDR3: CASSARDRGVSGELFF. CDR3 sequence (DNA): TGTGCCAGCAGTGCCCGGGACAGGGGAGTCTCCGGGGAGCTGTTTTTT.

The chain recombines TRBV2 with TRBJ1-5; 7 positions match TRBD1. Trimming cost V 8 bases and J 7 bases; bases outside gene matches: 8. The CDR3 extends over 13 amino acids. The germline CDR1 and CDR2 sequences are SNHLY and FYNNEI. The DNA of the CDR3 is TGTGCCAGCGGGACAGAGTTTTACCAGCCCCAGCATTTT. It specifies CASGTEFYQPQHF.

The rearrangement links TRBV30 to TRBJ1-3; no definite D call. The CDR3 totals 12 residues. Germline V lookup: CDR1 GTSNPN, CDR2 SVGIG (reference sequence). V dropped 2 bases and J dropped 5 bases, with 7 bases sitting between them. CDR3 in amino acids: CAWSSARNTIYF. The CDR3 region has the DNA TGTGCCTGGAGTTCCGCCCGAAACACCATATATTTT.

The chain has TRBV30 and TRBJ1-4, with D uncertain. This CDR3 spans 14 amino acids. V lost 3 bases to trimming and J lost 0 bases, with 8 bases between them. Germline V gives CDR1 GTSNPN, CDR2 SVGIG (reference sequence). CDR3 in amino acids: CAWRLRATNEKLFF. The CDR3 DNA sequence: TGTGCCTGGAGACTCCGGGCAACTAATGAAAAACTGTTTTTT.

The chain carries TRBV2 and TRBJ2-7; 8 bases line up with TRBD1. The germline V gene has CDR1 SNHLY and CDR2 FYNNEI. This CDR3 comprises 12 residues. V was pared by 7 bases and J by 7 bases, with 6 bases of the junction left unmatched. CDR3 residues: CASTDRGREQYF. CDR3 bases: TGTGCCAGCACCGACAGGGGCCGGGAGCAGTACTTC.

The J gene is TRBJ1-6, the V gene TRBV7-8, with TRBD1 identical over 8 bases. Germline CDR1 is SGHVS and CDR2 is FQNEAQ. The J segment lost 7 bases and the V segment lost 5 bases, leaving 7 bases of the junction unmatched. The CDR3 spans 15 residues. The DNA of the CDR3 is TGTGCCAGCAGCGGAAGGACAGGGTTGAATTCACCCCTCCACTTT. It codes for CASSGRTGLNSPLHF.

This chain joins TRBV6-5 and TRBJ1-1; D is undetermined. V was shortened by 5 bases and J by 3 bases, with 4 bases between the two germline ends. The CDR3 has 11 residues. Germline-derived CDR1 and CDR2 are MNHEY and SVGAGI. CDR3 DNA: TGTGCCAGCAGTCCACACACTGAAGCTTTCTTT. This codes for CASSPHTEAFF.

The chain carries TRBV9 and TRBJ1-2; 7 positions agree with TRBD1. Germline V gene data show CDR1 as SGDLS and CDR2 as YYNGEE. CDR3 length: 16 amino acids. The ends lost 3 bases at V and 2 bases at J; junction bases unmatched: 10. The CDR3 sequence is CASSARGEGENYGYTF. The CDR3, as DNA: TGTGCCAGCAGCGCCAGGGGGGAGGGAGAAAACTATGGCTACACCTTC.